These T cell receptor beta chains were read from a single sample in a study of T cells in localized non-small cell lung cancer. Assay used: immunoSEQ multiplex PCR; TCRdb lists only in-frame clones, some missing. This sample has a few thousand clones, with about 35% found just once. The specimen comprised lung tumor tissue, sampled before any cancer treatment. All receptors come from a man aged 40 to 70 with stage II lung adenocarcinoma. The CDR3 runs from the conserved cysteine through the conserved F or W. The D gene is left open where the match is weak. The listing skips clone size in some rows; elsewhere it reads once, few, many or a size class.

V	J	size	D	DNA	CDR3
TRBV18	TRBJ2-7	.	TRBD1	TGTGCCAGCTCACCACCACAGGGGAATGGCGAGCAGTACTTC	CASSPPQGNGEQYF
TRBV28	TRBJ1-2	medium-sized	.	TGTGCCAGCAGGATGACAGCGGGTTATGGCTACACCTTC	CASRMTAGYGYTF
TRBV9	TRBJ1-1	few	.	TGTGCCAGCAGCGTAAGACCAGGGAACACTGAAGCTTTCTTT	CASSVRPGNTEAFF
TRBV11-3	TRBJ2-6	.	TRBD1	TGTGCCAGCAGCGGCGGACAGGGGGCGGACGGGGCCAACGTCCTGACTTTC	CASSGGQGADGANVLTF
TRBV7-5	TRBJ1-4	.	.	TGTGCCAGCAGCGTTGGACAGACGTGGGATGAAAAACTGTTTTTT	CASSVGQTWDEKLFF
TRBV9	TRBJ2-1	.	.	TGTGCCAGCAGCGGGCAGTCGGGTTACCTCGGATACAATGAGCAGTTCTTC	CASSGQSGYLGYNEQFF
TRBV4-1	TRBJ1-2	.	TRBD1	TGCGCCAGCAGCCTTGAGGACAGGGGGAACTATGGCTACACCTTC	CASSLEDRGNYGYTF
TRBV18	TRBJ1-2	.	.	TGTGCCAGCTCAGAGTCGACAGTGACTAACTATGGCTACACCTTC	CASSESTVTNYGYTF
TRBV9	TRBJ2-3	.	TRBD2	TGTGCCAGCAGCGACCTGACTAGCGGAAGCACAGATACGCAGTATTTT	CASSDLTSGSTDTQYF
TRBV12-2	TRBJ1-5	few	.	TGTGCCAGTAGATCTGGGGGTCCCGATAGCAATCAGCCCCAGCATTTT	CASRSGGPDSNQPQHF
TRBV18	TRBJ1-4	.	.	TGTGCCAGCTCACCAGGGGCAGAGGAAAAACTGTTTTTT	CASSPGAEEKLFF
TRBV11-3	TRBJ1-6	few	.	TGTGCCAGCAGCTTTGAACAGGGTTATAATTCACCCCTCCACTTT	CASSFEQGYNSPLHF
TRBV4-1	TRBJ1-2	few	TRBD1	TGCGCCAGCAGCCAAGATCCCGGACAGGGGGATTCGGGTGGCTACACCTTC	CASSQDPGQGDSGGYTF
TRBV14	TRBJ1-1	large	TRBD1	TGTGCCAGCAGCCAGGAAAGACAGGGGGTCACTGAAGCTTTCTTT	CASSQERQGVTEAFF
TRBV9	TRBJ1-5	.	.	TGTGCCAGCACCCTGGGGCTTCAGCTTGGGAAGCATTTT	CASTLGLQLGKHF
TRBV30	TRBJ1-1	.	TRBD1	TGTGCCGGAACCGACAGGGCTAATGGCACTGAAGCTTTCTTT	CAGTDRANGTEAFF
TRBV10-2	TRBJ2-1	.	TRBD2	TGCGCCAGCAGTGACCCGACAGCGGGGGGGCCAGGTGAGCAGTTCTTC	CASSDPTAGGPGEQFF
TRBV19	TRBJ2-3	.	.	TGTGCCAGTAGTATAGCTAGTCGGCCTGGGGAGACGCAGTATTTT	CASSIASRPGETQYF
TRBV29-1	TRBJ1-2	once	.	TGCAGCGCCATGGGGTCAGGGGTTGGTGGCTACACCTTC	CSAMGSGVGGYTF
TRBV29-1	TRBJ1-1	.	.	TGCAGCGTTGAAGAGGGGCAGGGGTATAGTACTGAAGCTTTCTTT	CSVEEGQGYSTEAFF
TRBV9	TRBJ1-1	.	.	TGTGCCAGCAGCGTAGATTCCGGGTTGACTGAAGCTTTCTTT	CASSVDSGLTEAFF
TRBV6-8	TRBJ1-6	few	TRBD1	TGTGCCAGCAGTCGACAGGGGGAAAATTCACCCCTCCACTTT	CASSRQGENSPLHF
TRBV5-1	TRBJ2-5	.	.	TGCGCCAACAGCTTGGCTGGGCAGGGAGACGAGACCCAGTACTTC	CANSLAGQGDETQYF
TRBV28	TRBJ1-2	.	.	TGTGCCAGCAGTTCCCCCGGGACTAACTATGGCTACACCTTC	CASSSPGTNYGYTF
TRBV30	TRBJ1-3	.	TRBD1	TGTGCCTGGGGACAGGGGGCATTGACTGGAAACACCATATATTTT	CAWGQGALTGNTIYF
TRBV4-1	TRBJ2-5	few	TRBD1	TGCGCCAGCAGCCAAGATCCCGGACAGGAAGAAGAGACCCAGTACTTC	CASSQDPGQEEETQYF
TRBV19	TRBJ2-1	few	TRBD2	TGTGCCAGTAGTCGGACTAGCGTAGTCAATGAGCAGTTCTTC	CASSRTSVVNEQFF
TRBV19	TRBJ2-3	.	TRBD1	TGTGCCAGTAGTATCCGGGACAGTAGCACAGATACGCAGTATTTT	CASSIRDSSTDTQYF
TRBV18	TRBJ2-7	.	.	TGTGCCAGCTCCCTTTTCCCTGACAGCGATACCTACGAGCAGTACTTC	CASSLFPDSDTYEQYF
TRBV11-1	TRBJ2-1	few	TRBD2	TGTGCCAGCAGCCGGACTAGCGGGGGGCCTATAAATGAGCAGTTCTTC	CASSRTSGGPINEQFF
TRBV11-3	TRBJ2-1	few	TRBD1	TGTGCCAGCAGCCAGGGTGGGGACAGAGTAAATGAGCAGTTCTTC	CASSQGGDRVNEQFF
TRBV6-8	TRBJ1-3	.	.	TGTGCCAGCAGCCGCCAGGGACTCTCTGGAAACACCATATATTTT	CASSRQGLSGNTIYF
TRBV19	TRBJ1-6	large	TRBD1	TGTGCCAGCAATTCAGGGGGATGGAATTCACCCCTCCACTTT	CASNSGGWNSPLHF
TRBV14	TRBJ2-2	few	TRBD1	TGTGCCAGCAGCCCCTTCGAGGGGGCCAACACCGGGGAGCTGTTTTTT	CASSPFEGANTGELFF
TRBV10-3	TRBJ2-5	once	TRBD2	TGTGCCATCAGTGAGTCGGCTAGCGGGCTCCAAGAGACCCAGTACTTC	CAISESASGLQETQYF
TRBV18	TRBJ2-1	.	.	TGTGCCAGCTCACCCCCCGAGGCCGGGGCCTACAATGAGCAGTTCTTC	CASSPPEAGAYNEQFF
TRBV30	TRBJ2-7	few	TRBD1	TGTGCCTGGAACAATCTAGGACAGGGGCTTAGCCACGAGCAGTACTTC	CAWNNLGQGLSHEQYF
TRBV19	TRBJ2-5	.	.	TGTGCCAGTAGTAGGGGGTTCGGGCAAGAGACCCAGTACTTC	CASSRGFGQETQYF
TRBV10-3	TRBJ2-1	.	TRBD1	TGTGCCAGCCGACAGGGGTGGTACAATGAGCAGTTCTTC	CASRQGWYNEQFF
TRBV4-1	TRBJ2-1	.	TRBD2	TGCGCCAGCAGCCAATCAGAGCGGGGGGCCTACAATGAGCAGTTCTTC	CASSQSERGAYNEQFF